These T cell receptor beta chains were read from a single sample in a study of blood T cell repertoires in COVID-19. Some clones are missing from TCRdb's copy, which holds only in-frame ones; the method was immunoSEQ multiplex PCR. The table includes some 210,000 clones, approximately 78% detected once. The sequencing sample was made of PBMCs or T cells enriched from blood (not recorded which). These receptors originate from a middle-aged man who had recovered from COVID-19. CDR3s include the opening cysteine and the closing phenylalanine or tryptophan. The order of the fields is D gene, clone size, V gene, J gene, CDR3 DNA, CDR3 protein. A D gene is named only where the DNA matches it firmly. Size tells how often a clone was seen (once, few, many) or the class of an expanded clone, and some rows leave it out.

d_call: NA; clone_size: NA; v_call: TRBV12-2; j_call: TRBJ2-1; cdr3_nt: TGTGCAAGTCTCATAGGGGTTAAGCGGGGGGCTACAATGAATGAGCAGTTCTTC; cdr3_aa: CASLIGVKRGATMNEQFF
d_call: NA; clone_size: NA; v_call: TRBV19; j_call: TRBJ1-2; cdr3_nt: TGTGCCAGTAGATCCGGGGAATCCAACTATGGCTACACCTTC; cdr3_aa: CASRSGESNYGYTF
d_call: TRBD1; clone_size: NA; v_call: TRBV7-6; j_call: TRBJ1-1; cdr3_nt: TGTGCCAGCAGCAAGGGACAGGGGATAAGGGGCTCAGCTTTCTTT; cdr3_aa: CASSKGQGIRGSAFF
d_call: NA; clone_size: few; v_call: TRBV5-6; j_call: TRBJ1-5; cdr3_nt: TGTGCCAGCAGCTTGGCTTTAGACATTGATCAGCCCCAGCATTTT; cdr3_aa: CASSLALDIDQPQHF
d_call: TRBD1; clone_size: NA; v_call: TRBV4-1; j_call: TRBJ1-1; cdr3_nt: TGCGCCAGCAGCCAAGGGGGCCATACAGGGGGCAGGAACACTGAAGCTTTCTTT; cdr3_aa: CASSQGGHTGGRNTEAFF
d_call: TRBD1; clone_size: NA; v_call: TRBV6-4; j_call: TRBJ1-2; cdr3_nt: TGTGCCAGCAGTAGGACAGGGGAAGATGGCTACACCTTC; cdr3_aa: CASSRTGEDGYTF
d_call: NA; clone_size: once; v_call: TRBV11-1; j_call: TRBJ2-1; cdr3_nt: TGTGCCAGCAGCCTTGTTGAGTACAATGAGCAGTTCTTC; cdr3_aa: CASSLVEYNEQFF
d_call: NA; clone_size: NA; v_call: TRBV6-5; j_call: TRBJ2-5; cdr3_nt: TGTGCCAGCCCCCGCGAAGAGACCCAGTACTTC; cdr3_aa: CASPREETQYF
d_call: NA; clone_size: NA; v_call: TRBV19; j_call: TRBJ1-1; cdr3_nt: TGTGCCAGTAGTATAGGGTACGGGAAGGGAGCTTTCTTT; cdr3_aa: CASSIGYGKGAFF
d_call: TRBD1; clone_size: NA; v_call: TRBV3-1/TRBV3-2; j_call: TRBJ1-3; cdr3_nt: TGTGCCAGCAGCCAAGGAGGGACAGGCGGAAACACCATATATTTT; cdr3_aa: CASSQGGTGGNTIYF
d_call: NA; clone_size: NA; v_call: TRBV6-5; j_call: TRBJ2-1; cdr3_nt: TGTGCCAGTATAAGCGAGTACCTCAATGAGCAGTTCTTC; cdr3_aa: CASISEYLNEQFF
d_call: NA; clone_size: NA; v_call: TRBV12-3/TRBV12-4; j_call: TRBJ1-5; cdr3_nt: TGTGCCAGCAGCCTTAATAGCAATCAGCCCCAGCATTTT; cdr3_aa: CASSLNSNQPQHF
d_call: NA; clone_size: NA; v_call: TRBV2; j_call: TRBJ1-4; cdr3_nt: TGTGCCAGCAGTGATACAGGGCTGAATGAAAAACTGTTTTTT; cdr3_aa: CASSDTGLNEKLFF
d_call: TRBD1; clone_size: NA; v_call: TRBV2; j_call: TRBJ1-1; cdr3_nt: TGTGCCAGCACCGACAGGGGGCTTTCTACTGAAGCTTTCTTT; cdr3_aa: CASTDRGLSTEAFF
d_call: TRBD1; clone_size: NA; v_call: TRBV11-2; j_call: TRBJ1-2; cdr3_nt: TGTGCCAGCAGGGAACAGGGGGCTTACGGCTACACCTTC; cdr3_aa: CASREQGAYGYTF
d_call: NA; clone_size: NA; v_call: TRBV2; j_call: TRBJ1-6; cdr3_nt: TGTGCCAGCAGTGATACAGGGATATATTCACCCCTCCACTTT; cdr3_aa: CASSDTGIYSPLHF
d_call: NA; clone_size: NA; v_call: TRBV2; j_call: TRBJ2-1; cdr3_nt: TGTGCCAGCAGCCTCTCCCTGAGCTCCTACAATGAGCAGTTCTTC; cdr3_aa: CASSLSLSSYNEQFF
d_call: NA; clone_size: NA; v_call: TRBV30; j_call: TRBJ1-1; cdr3_nt: TGTGCCTGGACGACAATGATGAACACTGAAGCTTTCTTT; cdr3_aa: CAWTTMMNTEAFF
d_call: NA; clone_size: NA; v_call: TRBV6-5; j_call: TRBJ2-5; cdr3_nt: TGTGCCAGCGTAAATCCACACGGGGGTCGGGGGACCCAGTACTTC; cdr3_aa: CASVNPHGGRGTQYF
d_call: NA; clone_size: NA; v_call: TRBV2; j_call: TRBJ2-1; cdr3_nt: TGTGCCAGCAGTGTCAAAACACAGGGATACAATGAGCAGTTCTTC; cdr3_aa: CASSVKTQGYNEQFF
d_call: TRBD2; clone_size: NA; v_call: TRBV10-3; j_call: TRBJ2-3; cdr3_nt: TGTGCCACCACTTTGCGGGAGGGCCACGGAGATACGCAGTATTTT; cdr3_aa: CATTLREGHGDTQYF
d_call: NA; clone_size: few; v_call: TRBV11-2; j_call: TRBJ2-7; cdr3_nt: TGTGCCAGCAGCTTGGGGGGGCCGGACGAGCAGTACTTC; cdr3_aa: CASSLGGPDEQYF
d_call: TRBD2; clone_size: NA; v_call: TRBV5-1; j_call: TRBJ2-7; cdr3_nt: TGCGCCAGCAGTCTGACTAGCAATTCCTACGAGCAGTACTTC; cdr3_aa: CASSLTSNSYEQYF
d_call: NA; clone_size: NA; v_call: TRBV7-3; j_call: TRBJ1-5; cdr3_nt: TGTGCCAGCAGCTTAACTCCCTCCGATCAGCCCCAGCATTTT; cdr3_aa: CASSLTPSDQPQHF
d_call: NA; clone_size: NA; v_call: TRBV13; j_call: TRBJ2-2; cdr3_nt: TGTGCCAGCAGCTTATACAGGAATTCAGGCGCCGGGGAGCTGTTTTTT; cdr3_aa: CASSLYRNSGAGELFF
d_call: NA; clone_size: NA; v_call: TRBV9; j_call: TRBJ2-7; cdr3_nt: TGTGCCAGCAGGGCGGGACCCTATGGCGAGCAGTACTTC; cdr3_aa: CASRAGPYGEQYF